This T cell receptor beta chain emerged from a study of human T cells and chemical hapten exposure (dated by TCRdb to the early 2020s). Broadly, across the study: For sensitization, 2% DPC in acetone was applied to a 2 cm by 2 cm area of upper inner arm skin. Throughout the study period of about 23 weeks, patients also received therapeutic DPC doses to the scalp every week. Patch testing was performed on the upper back with Finn chambers containing 0.01% DPC, and the patch tests were scored after 6 days according to International Contact Dermatitis Research Group standards. The patient cohort, mostly female, included alopecia areata with under or over 50% scalp involvement, alopecia totalis and alopecia universalis. Libraries were combined into a pool for sequencing, and differences in TCR yield between samples came mainly from small differences in library volumes within the pool. The study tracked peripheral blood TCR repertoire changes in vivo during primary and secondary sensitization to the hapten diphenylcyclopropenone (DPC) in alopecia patients. Blood was sampled from patients pre-sensitization (week 0) and at 2, 6 and about 24 weeks after DPC sensitization. Blood for TCR sequencing was provided by twenty-nine alopecia patients at one to four time points (pre-sensitization, 2, 6 and 24 weeks). Overall results and qualifications from the work: Patch test score correlated positively with the number of PT1 expanded TCRs, reaching significance at thresholds 8, 16 and 32 but not at 4. Expanded TCRs formed significantly more large CDR3 similarity clusters than pre-sensitization or healthy control sets, consistent with antigen-driven responses. Repeated subsampling changed both the strength of the expansion versus patch-test correlation and the threshold at which that correlation became significant. The number of TCRs above 1 in 1000 frequency did not change with DPC sensitization; there was no evidence of global repertoire structure alterations. Because every patient had alopecia, a presumed autoimmune disease, the patients' immune response might differ from that of healthy individuals.

At the junction V is shortened by 3 bases and J by 0 bases, with 12 bases in between. From the cysteine through the phenylalanine, the CDR3 covers 16 amino acids. CDR3 DNA only is kept here, 48 bases in frame from base 1. Library generation was performed with RACE. The sequencing machine was a NextSeq 500. During library preparation, unique molecular identifiers were attached to individual cDNA molecules so that TCRs could be counted in a quantitative, reproducible way. For every blood RNA sample, sequencing covered both the TCR alpha and TCR beta chains. The source study handled its data this way. Samples had a median of 95,638 TCRs, with a range from roughly 20,000 to 690,600. The Decombinator software suite was used to annotate V, J and CDR3 in the TCR reads. To make PS versus PT1 abundance plots, every sample was subsampled to the same number of TCRs (28,000). Expanded TCRs were defined as absent before sensitization and observed at least eight times at the 2-week time point. TCRdb took the public reads, trimmed them with fastp at Q25, ran MiXCR for clone calling and kept in-frame beta chains. When rows share a CDR3 protein, they turn into one entry using the most common DNA and genes. The V and J calls shown here were made by TCRdb, not taken from the authors' results. The sample contains fewer than 90,000 distinct CDR3 sequences, about 6.3% of them found a single time. The ten largest clones add up to 1% to 1.5% of the sample.

About this clonotype itself: Its target antigen remains unknown. No qualities accompany the bases; no much larger clone lies one base away.

Explained via the paper, the time point label denotes: patch test 2, 6 weeks after DPC sensitization. The intended sense of this specimen's treatment or condition label: therapeutic diphenylcyclopropenone sensitization with weekly scalp DPC. Blood at each patch-test visit was drawn before the patch test was applied. Eligible patients were aged 18 to 70, diagnosed with alopecia, deemed suitable for DPC therapy, and excluded if pregnant. Total RNA was extracted from unfractionated whole blood collected in Tempus Blood RNA tubes. Sequenced material: whole blood, taken in connection with sensitization to the hapten diphenylcyclopropenone (DPC). The V and J segments used are TRBV12-3 or TRBV12-4 and TRBJ1-3; TRBD1 might be the D gene, on 5 matching bases. The TCR originated in a woman aged 25 to 39 with alopecia areata. Some clones in this sample may be carry-over from other donors' samples. The CDR3 is CASSFLRGGSGNTIYF. The DNA sequence is as follows: TGTGCCAGCAGTTTTCTTAGGGGAGGCTCTGGAAACACCATATATTTT.